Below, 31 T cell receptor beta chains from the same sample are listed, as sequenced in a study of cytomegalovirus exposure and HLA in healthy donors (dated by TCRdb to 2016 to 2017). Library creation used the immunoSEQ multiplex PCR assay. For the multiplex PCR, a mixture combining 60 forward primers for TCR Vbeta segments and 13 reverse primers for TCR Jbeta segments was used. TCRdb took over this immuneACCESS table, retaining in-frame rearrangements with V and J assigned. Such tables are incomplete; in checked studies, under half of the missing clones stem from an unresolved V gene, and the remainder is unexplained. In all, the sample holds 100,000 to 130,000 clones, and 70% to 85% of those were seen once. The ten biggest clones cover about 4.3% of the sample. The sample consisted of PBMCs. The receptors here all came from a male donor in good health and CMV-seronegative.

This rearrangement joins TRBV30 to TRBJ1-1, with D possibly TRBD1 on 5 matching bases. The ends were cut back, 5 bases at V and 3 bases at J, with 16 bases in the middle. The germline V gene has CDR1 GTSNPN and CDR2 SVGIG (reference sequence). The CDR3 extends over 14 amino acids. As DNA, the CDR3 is TGTGCCTGGTCCCCCCCAGGCAGGGACACTGAAGCTTTCTTT. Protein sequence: CAWSPPGRDTEAFF.

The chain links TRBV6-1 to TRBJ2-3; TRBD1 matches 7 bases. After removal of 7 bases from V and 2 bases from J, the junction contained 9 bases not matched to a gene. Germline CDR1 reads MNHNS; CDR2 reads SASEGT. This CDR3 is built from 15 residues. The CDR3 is CASKIMGQLTDTQYF. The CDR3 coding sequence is TGTGCCAGCAAAATAATGGGACAGCTCACAGATACGCAGTATTTT.

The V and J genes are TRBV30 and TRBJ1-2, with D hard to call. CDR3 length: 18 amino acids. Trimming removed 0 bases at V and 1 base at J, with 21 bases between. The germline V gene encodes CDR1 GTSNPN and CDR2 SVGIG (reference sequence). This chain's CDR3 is CAWSVDLVSMGLNYGYTF. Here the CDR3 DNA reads TGTGCCTGGAGTGTGGATCTGGTCTCCATGGGCCTTAACTATGGCTACACCTTC.

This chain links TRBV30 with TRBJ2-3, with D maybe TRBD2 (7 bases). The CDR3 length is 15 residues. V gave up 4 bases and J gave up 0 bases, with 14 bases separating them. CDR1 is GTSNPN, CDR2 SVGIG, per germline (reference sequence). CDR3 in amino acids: CAWMGAGVSTDTQYF. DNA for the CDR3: TGTGCCTGGATGGGGGCGGGAGTAAGCACAGATACGCAGTATTTT.

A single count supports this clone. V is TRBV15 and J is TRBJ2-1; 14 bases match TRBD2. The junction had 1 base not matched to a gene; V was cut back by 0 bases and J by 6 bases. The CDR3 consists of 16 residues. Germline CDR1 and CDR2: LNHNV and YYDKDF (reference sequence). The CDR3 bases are TGTGCCACCAGCAGAGAGGGACTAGCGGGAGTCAATGAGCAGTTCTTC. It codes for CATSREGLAGVNEQFF.

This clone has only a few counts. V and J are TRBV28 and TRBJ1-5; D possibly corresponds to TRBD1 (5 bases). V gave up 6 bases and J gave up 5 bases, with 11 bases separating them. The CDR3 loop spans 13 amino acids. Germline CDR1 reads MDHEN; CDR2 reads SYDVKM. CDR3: CASSTQGYQPQHF. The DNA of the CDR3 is TGTGCCAGCAGCACTCAGGGATATCAGCCCCAGCATTTT. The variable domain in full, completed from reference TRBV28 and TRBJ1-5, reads DVKVTQSSRYLVKRTGEKVFLECVQDMDHENMFWYRQDPGLGLRLIYFSYDVKMKEKGDIPEGYSVSREKKERFSLILESASTNQTSMYLCASSTQGYQPQHFGDGTRLSIL.

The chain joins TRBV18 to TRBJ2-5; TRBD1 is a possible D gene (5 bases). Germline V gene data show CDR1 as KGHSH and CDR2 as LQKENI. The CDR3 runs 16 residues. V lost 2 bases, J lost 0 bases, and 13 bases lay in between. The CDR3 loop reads CASSPWSGQYQETQYF. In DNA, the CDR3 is TGTGCCAGCTCACCATGGTCAGGGCAGTACCAAGAGACCCAGTACTTC.

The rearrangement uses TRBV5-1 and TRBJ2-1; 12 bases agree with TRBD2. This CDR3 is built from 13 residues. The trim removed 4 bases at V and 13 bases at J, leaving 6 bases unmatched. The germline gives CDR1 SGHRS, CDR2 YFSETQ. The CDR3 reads CASSPRLAGAQFF. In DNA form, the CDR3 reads TGCGCCAGCAGCCCAAGACTAGCGGGAGCACAGTTCTTC. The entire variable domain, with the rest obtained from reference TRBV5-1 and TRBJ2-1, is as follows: KAGVTQTPRYLIKTRGQQVTLSCSPISGHRSVSWYQQTPGQGLQFLFEYFSETQRNKGNFPGRFSGRQFSNSRSEMNVSTLELGDSALYLCASSPRLAGAQFFGPGTRLTVL.

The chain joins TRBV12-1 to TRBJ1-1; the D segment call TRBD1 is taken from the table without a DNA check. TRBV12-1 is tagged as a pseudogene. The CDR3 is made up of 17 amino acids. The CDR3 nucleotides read TGTGCCAGCAGCTTTAGACAGGGGATTCGCGTGAACACTGAAGCTTTCTTT. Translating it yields CASSFRQGIRVNTEAFF.

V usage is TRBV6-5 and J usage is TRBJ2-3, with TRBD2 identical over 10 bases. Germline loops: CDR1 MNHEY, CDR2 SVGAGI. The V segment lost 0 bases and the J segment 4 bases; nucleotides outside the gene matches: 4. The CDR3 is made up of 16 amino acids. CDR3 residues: CASSYSLAGVSDTQYF. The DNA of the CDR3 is TGTGCCAGCAGTTACTCGCTAGCGGGAGTCTCAGATACGCAGTATTTT.

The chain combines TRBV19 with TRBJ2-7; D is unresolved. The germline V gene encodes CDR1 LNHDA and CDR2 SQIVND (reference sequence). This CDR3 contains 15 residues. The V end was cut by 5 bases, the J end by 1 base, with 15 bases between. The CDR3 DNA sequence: TGTGCCAGTAGTTCCCGTGTCGGCGGATCCTACGAGCAGTACTTC. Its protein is CASSSRVGGSYEQYF.

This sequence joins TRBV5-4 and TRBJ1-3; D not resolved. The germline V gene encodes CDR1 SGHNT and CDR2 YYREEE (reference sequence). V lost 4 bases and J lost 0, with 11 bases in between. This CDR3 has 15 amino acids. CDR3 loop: CASSPTGSSGNTIYF. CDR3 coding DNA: TGTGCCAGCAGCCCTACCGGGAGCTCTGGAAACACCATATATTTT. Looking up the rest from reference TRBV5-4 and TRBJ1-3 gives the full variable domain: ETGVTQSPTHLIKTRGQQVTLRCSSQSGHNTVSWYQQALGQGPQFIFQYYREEENGRGNFPPRFSGLQFPNYSSELNVNALELDDSALYLCASSPTGSSGNTIYFGEGSWLTVV.

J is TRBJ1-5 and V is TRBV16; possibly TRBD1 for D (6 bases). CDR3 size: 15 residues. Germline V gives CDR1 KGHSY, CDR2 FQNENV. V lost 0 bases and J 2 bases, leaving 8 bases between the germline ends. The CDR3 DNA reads TGTGCCAGCAGCCAATCGGCAGGGGGCAATCAGCCCCAGCATTTT. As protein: CASSQSAGGNQPQHF.

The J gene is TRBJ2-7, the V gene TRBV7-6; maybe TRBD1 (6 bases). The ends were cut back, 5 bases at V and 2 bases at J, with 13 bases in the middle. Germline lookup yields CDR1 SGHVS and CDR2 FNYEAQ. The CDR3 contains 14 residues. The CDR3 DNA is TGTGCCAGCAGCACTTGGACAGCCACCTACGAGCAGTACTTC. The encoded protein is CASSTWTATYEQYF.

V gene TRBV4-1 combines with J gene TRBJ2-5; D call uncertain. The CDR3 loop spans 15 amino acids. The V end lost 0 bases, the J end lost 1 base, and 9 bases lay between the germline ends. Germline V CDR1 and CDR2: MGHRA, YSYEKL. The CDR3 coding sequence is TGCGCCAGCAGCCAAGATGGGCAGCTCCAAGAGACCCAGTACTTC. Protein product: CASSQDGQLQETQYF.

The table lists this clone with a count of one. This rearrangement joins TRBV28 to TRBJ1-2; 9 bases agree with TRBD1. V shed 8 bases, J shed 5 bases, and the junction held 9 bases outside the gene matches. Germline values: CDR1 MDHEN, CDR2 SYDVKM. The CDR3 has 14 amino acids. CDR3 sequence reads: CASGSGQGWYGYTF. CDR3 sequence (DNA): TGTGCCAGCGGTTCAGGACAGGGGTGGTATGGCTACACCTTC.

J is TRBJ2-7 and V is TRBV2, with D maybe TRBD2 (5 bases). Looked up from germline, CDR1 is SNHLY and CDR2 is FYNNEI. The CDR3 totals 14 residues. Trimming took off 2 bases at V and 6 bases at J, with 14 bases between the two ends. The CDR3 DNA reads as TGTGCCAGCAGTGAACTAGCACAGTCTGGCGAGCAGTACTTC. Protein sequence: CASSELAQSGEQYF.

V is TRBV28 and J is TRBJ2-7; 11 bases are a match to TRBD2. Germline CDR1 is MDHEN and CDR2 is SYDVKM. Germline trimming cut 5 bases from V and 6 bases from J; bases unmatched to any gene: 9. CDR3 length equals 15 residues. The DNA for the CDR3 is TGTGCCAGCAGTGCAAACGGACTAGCGGGCGGCGAGCAGTACTTC. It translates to CASSANGLAGGEQYF.

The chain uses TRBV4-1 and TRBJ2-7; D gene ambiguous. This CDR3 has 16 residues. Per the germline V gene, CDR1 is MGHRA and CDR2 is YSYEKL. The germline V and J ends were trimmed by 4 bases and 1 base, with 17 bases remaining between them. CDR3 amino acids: CASSLSPVGTSYEQYF. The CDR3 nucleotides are TGCGCCAGCAGCCTTAGCCCCGTCGGAACTTCCTACGAGCAGTACTTC.

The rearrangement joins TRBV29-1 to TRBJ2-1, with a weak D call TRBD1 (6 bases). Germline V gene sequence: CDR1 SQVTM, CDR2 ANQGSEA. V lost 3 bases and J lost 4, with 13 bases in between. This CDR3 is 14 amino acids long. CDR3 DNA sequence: TGCAGCGTTGATAGGGGCAGGGGTTACAATGAGCAGTTCTTC. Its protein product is CSVDRGRGYNEQFF.

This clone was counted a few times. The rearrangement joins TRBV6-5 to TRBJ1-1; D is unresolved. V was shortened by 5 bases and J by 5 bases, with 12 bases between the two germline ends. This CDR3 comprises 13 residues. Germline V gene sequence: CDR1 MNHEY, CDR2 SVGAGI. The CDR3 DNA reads TGTGCCAGCAGTGGGAGTCCTCGGACTGAAGCTTTCTTT. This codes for CASSGSPRTEAFF.

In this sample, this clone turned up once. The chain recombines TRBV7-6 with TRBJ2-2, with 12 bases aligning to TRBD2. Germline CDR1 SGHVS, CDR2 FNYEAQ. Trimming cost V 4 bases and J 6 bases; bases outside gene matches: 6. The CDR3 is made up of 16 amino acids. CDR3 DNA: TGTGCCAGCAGCTCCAGTCTAGCGGGAGGGCCCGGGGAGCTGTTTTTT. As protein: CASSSSLAGGPGELFF.

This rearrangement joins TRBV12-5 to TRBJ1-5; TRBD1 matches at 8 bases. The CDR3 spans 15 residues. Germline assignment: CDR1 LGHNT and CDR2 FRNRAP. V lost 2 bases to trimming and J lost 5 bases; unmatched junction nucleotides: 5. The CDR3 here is CASGLFTGGYQPQHF. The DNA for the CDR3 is TGTGCTAGTGGTTTGTTTACAGGGGGGTATCAGCCCCAGCATTTT.

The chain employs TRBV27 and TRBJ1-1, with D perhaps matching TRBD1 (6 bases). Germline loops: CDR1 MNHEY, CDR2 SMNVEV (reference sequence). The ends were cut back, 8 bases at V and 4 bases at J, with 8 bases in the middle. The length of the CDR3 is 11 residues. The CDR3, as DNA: TGTGCCAGCCGGGGGGCCACTGAAGCTTTCTTT. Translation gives CASRGATEAFF.

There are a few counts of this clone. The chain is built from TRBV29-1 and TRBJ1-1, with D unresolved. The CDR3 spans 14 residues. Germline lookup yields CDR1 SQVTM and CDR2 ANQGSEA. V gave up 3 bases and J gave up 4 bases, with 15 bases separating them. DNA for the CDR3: TGCAGCGTTGATGTCTGGGGAGGAGGCACTGAAGCTTTCTTT. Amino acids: CSVDVWGGGTEAFF.

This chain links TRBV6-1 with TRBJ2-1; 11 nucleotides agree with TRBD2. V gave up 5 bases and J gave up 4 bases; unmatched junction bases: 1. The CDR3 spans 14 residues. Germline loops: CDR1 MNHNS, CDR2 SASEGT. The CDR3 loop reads CASSLAGGYNEQFF. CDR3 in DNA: TGTGCCAGCAGTTTAGCGGGAGGGTACAATGAGCAGTTCTTC.

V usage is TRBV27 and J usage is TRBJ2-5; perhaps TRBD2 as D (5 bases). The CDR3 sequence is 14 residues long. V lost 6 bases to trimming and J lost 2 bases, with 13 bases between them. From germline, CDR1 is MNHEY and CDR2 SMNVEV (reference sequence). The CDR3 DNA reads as TGTGCCAGCAGGGCCGTGGGGAGTCAAGAGACCCAGTACTTC. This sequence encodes CASRAVGSQETQYF.

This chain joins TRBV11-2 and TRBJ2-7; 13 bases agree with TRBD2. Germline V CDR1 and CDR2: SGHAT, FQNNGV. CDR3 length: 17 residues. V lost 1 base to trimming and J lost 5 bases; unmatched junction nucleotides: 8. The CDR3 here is CASSLVGLAGLGHEQYF. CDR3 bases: TGTGCCAGCAGCTTAGTGGGACTAGCGGGATTGGGGCACGAGCAGTACTTC.

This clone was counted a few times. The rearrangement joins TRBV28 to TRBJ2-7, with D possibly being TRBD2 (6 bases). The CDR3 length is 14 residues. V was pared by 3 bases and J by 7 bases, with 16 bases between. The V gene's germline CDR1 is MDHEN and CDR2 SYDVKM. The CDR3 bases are TGTGCCAGCAGTTTTTATCAGGAGGGTGGGGAGCAGTACTTC. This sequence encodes CASSFYQEGGEQYF.

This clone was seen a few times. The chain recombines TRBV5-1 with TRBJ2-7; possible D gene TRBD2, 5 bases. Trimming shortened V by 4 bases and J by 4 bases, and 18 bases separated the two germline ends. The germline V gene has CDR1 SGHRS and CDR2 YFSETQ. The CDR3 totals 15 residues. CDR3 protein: CASSLGSGEQYEQYF. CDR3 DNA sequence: TGCGCCAGCAGCCTGGGGTCCGGGGAACAATACGAGCAGTACTTC. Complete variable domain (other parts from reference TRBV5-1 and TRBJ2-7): KAGVTQTPRYLIKTRGQQVTLSCSPISGHRSVSWYQQTPGQGLQFLFEYFSETQRNKGNFPGRFSGRQFSNSRSEMNVSTLELGDSALYLCASSLGSGEQYEQYFGPGTRLTVT.

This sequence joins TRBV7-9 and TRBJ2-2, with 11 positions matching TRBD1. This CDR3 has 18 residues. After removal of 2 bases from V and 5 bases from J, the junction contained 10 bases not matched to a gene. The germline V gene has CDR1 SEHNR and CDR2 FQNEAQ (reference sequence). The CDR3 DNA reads TGTGCCAGCAGCTTAAAGAGTCTCCGGGACAGGGGGACCGGGGAGCTGTTTTTT. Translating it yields CASSLKSLRDRGTGELFF. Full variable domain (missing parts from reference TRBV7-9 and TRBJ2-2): DTGVSQNPRHKITKRGQNVTFRCDPISEHNRLYWYRQTLGQGPEFLTYFQNEAQLEKSRLLSDRFSAERPKGSFSTLEIQRTEQGDSAMYLCASSLKSLRDRGTGELFFGEGSRLTVL.